A selection of T cell receptor beta chains follows, all from one sample in a study of Ad26.COV2.S vaccination and SARS-CoV-2 variants. The data were produced by immunoSEQ multiplex PCR, yet TCRdb's version contains in-frame clones alone and is incomplete. The repertoire holds roughly 410,000 clones, with about 83% as singletons. The sample was peripheral blood, taken in a trial of Ad26.COV2.S vaccine versus placebo. These receptors all come from a person between 18 and 60 years old who received the Ad26.COV2.S COVID-19 vaccine or a placebo. Each CDR3 is given with its conserved first and last residue. The D gene is left open where the match is weak. Clone sizes are given selectively: once, few, many, or a class where the clone is expanded.

>TRBJ1-5|-|TRBD1|TRBV6-5
CASTSEGAQPQHF
TGTGCCAGCACCTCCGAGGGGGCTCAGCCCCAGCATTTT
>TRBJ2-3|-|-|TRBV13
CASSSRGDTQYF
TGTGCCAGCAGCTCACGGGGCGATACGCAGTATTTT
>TRBJ2-7|-|-|TRBV7-9
CASSPVGAKGEQYF
TGTGCCAGCAGCCCCGTGGGGGCTAAGGGCGAGCAGTACTTC
>TRBJ1-4|-|-|TRBV2
CASGATGLNEKLFF
TGTGCCAGCGGTGCGACAGGACTAAATGAAAAACTGTTTTTT
>TRBJ2-7|-|-|TRBV4-1
CASSQDLLQLGTLDF
TGCGCCAGCAGCCAAGATCTCTTGCAGTTGGGGACCCTGGACTTC
>TRBJ2-7|-|TRBD1|TRBV9
CASSVGQGGHEQYF
TGTGCCAGCAGCGTAGGACAGGGTGGACACGAGCAGTACTTC
>TRBJ2-7|-|-|TRBV5-1
CASRVGPSGNEQYF
TGCGCCAGCAGGGTAGGACCCAGTGGGAACGAGCAGTACTTC
>TRBJ1-1|-|-|TRBV4-3
CASSQEWLDSQAFF
TGCGCCAGCAGCCAAGAATGGCTGGACAGTCAAGCTTTCTTT
>TRBJ2-6|once|-|TRBV7-9
CASSLGSGRYSGANVLTF
TGTGCCAGCAGCTTGGGCTCGGGGAGGTACTCTGGGGCCAACGTCCTGACTTTC
>TRBJ1-1|-|-|TRBV4-1
CASRPPIGGNTEAFF
TGCGCCAGCAGGCCTCCCATCGGCGGAAACACTGAAGCTTTCTTT
>TRBJ2-1|-|TRBD2|TRBV10-3
CAISDLAGNEQFF
TGTGCCATCAGTGATCTAGCGGGCAATGAGCAGTTCTTC
>TRBJ2-7|-|-|TRBV5-1
CASSEDRRAYEQYF
TGCGCCAGCAGCGAAGACAGACGGGCCTACGAGCAGTACTTC
>TRBJ2-6|-|TRBD1|TRBV28
CASRLQGAGANVLTF
TGTGCCAGCAGGCTACAGGGGGCTGGGGCCAACGTCCTGACTTTC
>TRBJ1-1|-|TRBD1|TRBV4-1
CASSRGQGVTEAFF
TGCGCCAGCAGCCGAGGACAGGGGGTGACTGAAGCTTTCTTT
>TRBJ2-1|-|-|TRBV6-1
CASSEIGVSYNEQFF
TGTGCCAGCAGTGAAATCGGCGTTTCCTACAATGAGCAGTTCTTC
>TRBJ2-1|-|TRBD2|TRBV5-1
CASSLGGLAPGRLKVNEQFF
TGCGCCAGCAGCTTGGGAGGACTAGCCCCCGGGAGGCTTAAAGTCAATGAGCAGTTCTTC
>TRBJ2-1|-|-|TRBV11-2
CASSLDSSWRSFNEQFF
TGTGCCAGCAGCTTAGATTCGTCCTGGCGTTCGTTCAATGAGCAGTTCTTC
>TRBJ1-1|-|-|TRBV7-3
CASSLTGQIGAFF
TGTGCCAGCAGCTTAACAGGGCAAATCGGGGCTTTCTTT
>TRBJ1-4|-|-|TRBV21-1
CASSKELRVKLFF
TGTGCCAGCAGCAAAGAACTCCGTGTAAAACTGTTTTTT
>TRBJ2-7|-|-|TRBV13
CASSLGSNYEQYF
TGTGCCAGCAGCTTAGGATCGAACTACGAGCAGTACTTC
>TRBJ1-5|-|-|TRBV7-9
CASSSGDRQPQHF
TGTGCCAGCAGCTCCGGGGACCGGCAGCCCCAGCATTTT
>TRBJ1-5|-|-|TRBV6-4
CASSKWTRGNQPQHF
TGTGCCAGCAGTAAATGGACAAGGGGGAATCAGCCCCAGCATTTT
>TRBJ1-2|-|-|TRBV25-1
CASSPGYYGYTF
TGTGCCAGCAGTCCGGGATACTATGGCTACACCTTC
>TRBJ2-3|-|-|TRBV6-5
CASSYSRSGVVNTQYF
TGTGCCAGCAGTTACTCCCGGAGTGGGGTGGTGAATACGCAGTATTTT
>TRBJ1-5|-|-|TRBV27
CASSFEGVNQPQHF
TGTGCCAGCAGTTTTGAGGGGGTGAATCAGCCCCAGCATTTT
>TRBJ2-5|once|-|TRBV5-4
CASSLNPLLGGETQYF
TGTGCCAGCAGCCTCAACCCCCTGCTAGGTGGCGAGACCCAGTACTTC
>TRBJ1-5|-|-|TRBV10-3
CAISGGQGLNQPQHF
TGTGCCATCAGTGGTGGGCAGGGGTTAAATCAGCCCCAGCATTTT
>TRBJ2-7|-|TRBD1|TRBV5-1
CASSLITGGSEQYF
TGCGCCAGCAGCTTGATCACAGGGGGGTCCGAGCAGTACTTC
>TRBJ2-1|once|-|TRBV2
CASVPNPVGSNEQFF
TGTGCCAGCGTCCCCAACCCCGTGGGGTCCAATGAGCAGTTCTTC
>TRBJ1-6|few|-|TRBV3-1/TRBV3-2
CASSQDLRVGSPLHF
TGTGCCAGCAGCCAAGATCTCAGGGTAGGCTCACCCCTCCACTTT
>TRBJ1-2|-|-|TRBV29-1
CSAWDNDGYTF
TGCAGCGCCTGGGACAATGATGGCTACACCTTC
>TRBJ1-1|-|-|TRBV10-2
CASSELGIGAFF
TGCGCCAGCAGCGAGTTGGGAATCGGAGCTTTCTTT
>TRBJ1-2|-|TRBD1|TRBV3-1/TRBV3-2
CASSQERGLGYTF
TGTGCCAGCAGCCAAGAGAGGGGGCTTGGCTACACCTTC
>TRBJ2-3|-|-|TRBV21-1
CASSGSHPGTTSTDTQYF
TGTGCCAGCAGCGGCTCCCACCCCGGGACTACTAGCACAGATACGCAGTATTTT
>TRBJ2-1|-|TRBD2|TRBV11-3
CASSLPGLGGEQFF
TGTGCCAGCAGCTTACCCGGACTAGGAGGTGAGCAGTTCTTC